The following is a TCR beta chain sequence with its context. This specimen comes from a study of blood T cell repertoires in COVID-19. Study-wide background: T cells, B-cell-depleted T cells, or PBMCs supplied cDNA or gDNA.

The germline V gene encodes CDR1 MGHRA and CDR2 YSYEKL. With V trimmed by 4 bases and J by 3 bases, 9 bases remained unmatched. The CDR3 extends over 15 amino acids. TCRdb's table, derived via immunoSEQ multiplex PCR, lists solely in-frame clones and lacks some. The sample includes about 170,000 clones, roughly 91% of them seen just once. V is TRBV4-1 and J is TRBJ2-7, with TRBD2 matching over 7 bases. The clonotype originates from a man between 18 and 29 years old with COVID-19, enrolled during active disease. Sequenced input: peripheral blood. The CDR3 nucleotides read TGCGCCAGCAGCCTAATACTAGCGAACAACTACGAGCAGTACTTC. Protein: CASSLILANNYEQYF.